What follows describes a single T cell receptor beta chain. Its antigen is currently unknown. Reverse transcribing all isolated RNA meant expressed TCRB transcripts were sequenced. Some clones are missing from TCRdb's copy, which holds only in-frame ones; the method was immunoSEQ multiplex PCR. The sample includes roughly 240,000 clones, roughly 24% of them seen just once. This CDR3 contains 14 residues. Germline CDR1 and CDR2: SGHRS and YFSETQ. The V end was cut by 2 bases, the J end by 4 bases, with 13 bases between. Each of the sorted populations had a purity greater than 98%. This sample is drawn from a study of beta chain features in type 1 diabetes. Study-wide results and caveats: TCRB CDR3 length was moderately but significantly reduced in all four CD4+ subsets of Type 1 diabetes patients.

The chain is built from TRBV5-1 and TRBJ2-7; D perhaps matches TRBD1 (6 bases). The sequenced material came from naive CD4+ T cells from blood. The TCR comes from a woman aged 25-40 years with type 1 diabetes. CDR3 nucleotide sequence: TGCGCCAGCAGCTTTACAGGGCCCCAGTACGAGCAGTACTTC. As protein: CASSFTGPQYEQYF. Full variable domain (missing parts from reference TRBV5-1 and TRBJ2-7): KAGVTQTPRYLIKTRGQQVTLSCSPISGHRSVSWYQQTPGQGLQFLFEYFSETQRNKGNFPGRFSGRQFSNSRSEMNVSTLELGDSALYLCASSFTGPQYEQYFGPGTRLTVT.